This T cell receptor (beta chain) was observed in a study of shared clonotypes between healthy human individuals. The authors distributed each subset's genomic DNA evenly over several immunoSEQ plates. Produced via immunoSEQ multiplex PCR; TCRdb's table is partial and in-frame only. The table shows about a million clones, with approximately 80% occurring only once. General study results and limits: Clonotypes not shared had lower generation probabilities than those common to all four donors.

Every one of the donors was a Caucasian adult that lived in Nashville, Tennessee. The germline gives CDR1 MGHDK, CDR2 SYGVNS. The V end was cut by 5 bases, the J end by 7 bases, with 12 bases between. There are 13 residues in the CDR3. As concerns this clone: No antigen is known for it.

This TCR was recovered from a man between 18 and 35 years old in good health. Some clones in this sample may be carry-over from other donors' samples. The V gene is TRBV25-1, the J gene TRBJ2-1; TRBD1 might be the D (6 bases). Source material: memory CD4+ T cells from PBMCs. Subset noted: CD45RA-negative fraction. CDR3 DNA: TGTGCCAGCAGTCCAGGGGCGCGGAATGAGCAGTTCTTC. It codes for CASSPGARNEQFF. The full variable domain, with the rest looked up from reference TRBV25-1 and TRBJ2-1, is EADIYQTPRYLVIGTGKKITLECSQTMGHDKMYWYQQDPGMELHLIHYSYGVNSTEKGDLSSESTVSRIRTEHFPLTLESARPSHTSQYLCASSPGARNEQFFGPGTRLTVL.